This TCR beta chain stems from a study of OX40 agonist ivuxolimab in advanced cancers. The CDR3 consists of 15 residues. Germline CDR1 and CDR2: SGHRS and YFSETQ. Trimming at V came to 3 bases and at J to 2 bases, leaving 4 bases not matched to a gene. Peripheral blood came from all dose cohorts at three timepoints. TCRdb's copy holds only in-frame clones and misses some; the assay was immunoSEQ multiplex PCR. The table has about 37,000 clones, around 87% seen once; the top ten hold approximately 31%. The count of this clone is one. Its antigen remains unidentified. Study-wide results and limits: Clonal expansion from baseline to week 6 occurred in both CD4+ and CD8+ T cells.

This TCR was recovered from an adult with an advanced solid tumor such as melanoma, head and neck, liver or kidney cancer. Sequencing used CD4+ or CD8+ T cells sorted from blood, obtained in a trial of the OX40 agonist ivuxolimab. The V call is TRBV5-1, the J call TRBJ1-5; 8 bases map to TRBD1. The CDR3 DNA follows: TGCGCCAGCAGCTGGACAGGGATCGGCAATCAGCCCCAGCATTTT. Protein sequence: CASSWTGIGNQPQHF.